This T cell receptor (beta chain) was profiled in a study of PD-L1 blockade in urothelial cancer. Study at large: Starting at some point between 2014 and 2015, patients were given atezolizumab (1,200 mg intravenously every 3 weeks). From 0 to 3 prior chemotherapy regimens had been given to the patients. Notes on the study in general: Better survival was predicted when blood TCR clonality before treatment fell below the median.

Notes on this clone: Antigen unknown.

Every PCR got spiked synthetic TCR analog templates. Method: immunoSEQ multiplex PCR; TCRdb's copy keeps in-frame clones and lacks some. The sample holds about 88,000 clones, more than 85% seen once. The CDR3 runs 17 residues. Per the germline V gene, CDR1 is GTSNPN and CDR2 is SVGIG (reference sequence). V lost 6 bases and J lost 0, with 18 bases in between. The J gene is TRBJ1-6, the V gene TRBV30; weak D call: TRBD1 (6 bases). Sequences were derived from PBMCs, sampled around atezolizumab (anti-PD-L1) treatment. The clonotype comes from a man in his sixties with urothelial cancer. CDR3 sequence (DNA): TGTGCCTGTGAGACCGGGACAAAGAGCTCCTATAATTCACCCCTCCACTTT. It codes for CACETGTKSSYNSPLHF.